These 12 T cell receptor beta chains came from one sample sequenced in a study of cytomegalovirus exposure and HLA in healthy donors. The PCR used 60 Vbeta and 13 Jbeta primers. Here immunoSEQ multiplex PCR was the method, and the copy in TCRdb shows in-frame clones only, minus some. The sample includes over 150,000 clones, 80% to 85% of them seen just once. Sample: PBMCs. The receptors were sampled from a boy aged 2-15 years in good health and CMV-seronegative.

The V and J genes are TRBV7-6 and TRBJ1-3, with 7 nucleotides matching TRBD1. CDR3 length equals 15 residues. The germline V gene has CDR1 SGHVS and CDR2 FNYEAQ. After removal of 1 base from V and 3 bases from J, the junction contained 3 bases not matched to a gene. Here the CDR3 reads CASSLGQGVGNTIYF. CDR3 DNA: TGTGCCAGCAGCTTAGGCCAGGGGGTTGGAAACACCATATATTTT.

CDR3 residues: CASSSGQGVGTGELFF. CDR3 nucleotide sequence: TGTGCCAGCAGCTCCGGACAGGGAGTAGGCACCGGGGAGCTGTTTTTT. The chain joins TRBV7-9 to TRBJ2-2, with 8 nucleotides matching TRBD1. This CDR3 has 16 amino acids. Germline V gives CDR1 SEHNR, CDR2 FQNEAQ (reference sequence). After removal of 4 bases from V and 4 bases from J, the junction contained 8 bases not matched to a gene.

The chain is built from TRBV9 and TRBJ2-3; 7 bases align to TRBD2. The V gene's germline CDR1 is SGDLS and CDR2 YYNGEE. Unmatched junction bases numbered 1, after V lost 0 bases and J lost 0 bases. This CDR3 has 15 residues. The CDR3 protein is CASSVVGGSTDTQYF. CDR3 coding DNA: TGTGCCAGCAGCGTAGTGGGGGGGAGCACAGATACGCAGTATTTT.

The chain carries TRBV27 and TRBJ2-2; unclear D gene. Germline assignment: CDR1 MNHEY and CDR2 SMNVEV (reference sequence). V lost 2 bases and J 9 bases, leaving 10 bases between the germline ends. This CDR3 has 13 residues. The CDR3 region is CASSLLPPRELFF. In DNA, the CDR3 is TGTGCCAGCAGTTTACTCCCCCCCCGGGAGCTGTTTTTT.

This chain joins TRBV5-1 and TRBJ2-2; maybe TRBD2 (6 bases). The germline CDR1 and CDR2 sequences are SGHRS and YFSETQ. The CDR3 has 15 amino acids. The V end was cut by 2 bases, the J end by 2 bases, with 10 bases between. CDR3 nucleotides: TGCGCCAGCAGCTTACGGGAGTCAAACACCGGGGAGCTGTTTTTT. This encodes CASSLRESNTGELFF.

The chain has TRBV7-9 and TRBJ2-5, with 9 bases identical to TRBD2. V gave up 5 bases and J gave up 4 bases; unmatched junction bases: 14. This CDR3 region has 17 residues. The V gene's germline CDR1 is SEHNR and CDR2 FQNEAQ (reference sequence). CDR3: CASSPGGGGASRETQYF. CDR3 nucleotide sequence: TGTGCCAGCAGCCCAGGCGGGGGGGGAGCTAGCCGAGAGACCCAGTACTTC.

The chain combines TRBV7-9 with TRBJ2-5; 15 nucleotides line up with TRBD2. Germline V gene lookup returns CDR1 SEHNR and CDR2 FQNEAQ (reference sequence). This CDR3 is built from 17 residues. The V segment lost 2 bases and the J segment 4 bases; nucleotides outside the gene matches: 5. The CDR3 bases are TGTGCCAGCAGCTTATGGGGACTAGCGGGAGGAGGAGAGACCCAGTACTTC. Translating it yields CASSLWGLAGGGETQYF. Filled out from reference TRBV7-9 and TRBJ2-5, the complete variable domain reads DTGVSQNPRHKITKRGQNVTFRCDPISEHNRLYWYRQTLGQGPEFLTYFQNEAQLEKSRLLSDRFSAERPKGSFSTLEIQRTEQGDSAMYLCASSLWGLAGGGETQYFGPGTRLLVL.

The gene calls are TRBV7-8 and TRBJ2-6; D is perhaps TRBD2 (5 bases). Germline V gives CDR1 SGHVS, CDR2 FQNEAQ. V lost 2 bases to trimming and J lost 1 base, with 6 bases between them. The CDR3 covers 15 residues. The CDR3: CASSLTGSGANVLTF. CDR3 in DNA: TGTGCCAGCAGCTTAACGGGGTCTGGGGCCAACGTCCTGACTTTC.

The J gene is TRBJ1-1, the V gene TRBV9, with 9 bases lining up with TRBD1. The CDR3 has 17 amino acids. Losses at the gene ends were 1 base for V and 1 base for J; bases not matched to a gene: 8. Looked up from germline, CDR1 is SGDLS and CDR2 is YYNGEE. CDR3 region: CASSVNSRTGANTEAFF. The DNA of the CDR3 is TGTGCCAGCAGCGTAAATTCGAGGACAGGGGCGAACACTGAAGCTTTCTTT.

In its sample, this clone was seen a few times. J is TRBJ2-1 and V is TRBV6-5, with D perhaps TRBD2 (6 bases). The CDR3 consists of 14 residues. CDR1 is MNHEY and CDR2 is SVGAGI in the germline V gene. V lost 10 bases and J lost 4, with 17 bases in between. Here the CDR3 DNA reads TGTGCCACTTGGCCGGGAGTAGGATACAATGAGCAGTTCTTC. Its translation is CATWPGVGYNEQFF.

The chain carries TRBV30 and TRBJ2-5; TRBD2 matches 8 bases. The ends lost 3 bases at V and 3 bases at J; junction bases unmatched: 6. The germline CDR1 and CDR2 sequences are GTSNPN and SVGIG (reference sequence). There are 14 residues in the CDR3. The CDR3 protein is CAWRDTSGEETQYF. As DNA, the CDR3 is TGTGCCTGGAGGGATACTAGCGGAGAAGAGACCCAGTACTTC.

This clone was seen only a few times. The rearrangement joins TRBV15 to TRBJ1-4; D call uncertain. V lost 0 bases, J lost 10 bases, and 6 bases lay in between. CDR1 LNHNV and CDR2 YYDKDF come from the germline V gene (reference sequence). The CDR3 spans 12 residues. CDR3 protein: CATSRDRGKLFF. Here the CDR3 DNA reads TGTGCCACCAGCAGAGATCGGGGAAAACTGTTTTTT.